This passage covers 3 T cell receptor beta chains from one sample sequenced in a study of shared clonotypes between healthy human individuals. The naive CD8 subset, CD45RO-negative cells positively selected for CCR7, excluded terminally differentiated effector memory CD45RA+ cells. The table came from immunoSEQ multiplex PCR; TCRdb's copy has only in-frame clones and leaves some out. The sample comprises around 600,000 clones, roughly 96% of which are singletons, and 0.11% rests with the top ten. Source material: naive CD8+ T cells sorted from blood. The source of these receptors is a woman in her twenties or thirties in good health.

CDR3 sequence reads: CASGLAGQYNEQFF. The CDR3, as DNA: TGTGCCAGCGGACTAGCGGGTCAATACAATGAGCAGTTCTTC. This sequence joins TRBV27 and TRBJ2-1, with 11 nucleotides matching TRBD2. This CDR3 has 14 amino acids. V gave up 8 bases and J gave up 4 bases; unmatched junction bases: 4. CDR1 and CDR2 (germline): MNHEY, SMNVEV (reference sequence).

The CDR3 DNA sequence: TGTGCCAGCAGCTCAAGGACTAGCGGGAGGGGCTACAATGAGCAGTTCTTC. Amino acids: CASSSRTSGRGYNEQFF. The J gene is TRBJ2-1, the V gene TRBV11-3, with 15 bases identical to TRBD2. J gave up 3 bases and V 4 bases, and 4 bases lay outside the gene matches. Germline CDR1 SGHNT, CDR2 YENEEA. The CDR3 extends over 17 amino acids.

The V call is TRBV27, the J call TRBJ2-7; the D gene is possibly TRBD1 (5 bases). Germline-derived CDR1 and CDR2 are MNHEY and SMNVEV (reference sequence). This CDR3 comprises 17 residues. The ends were cut back, 0 bases at V and 6 bases at J, with 21 bases in the middle. CDR3 sequence reads: CASSLSVTTGAGIEQYF. The CDR3 DNA sequence: TGTGCCAGCAGTTTATCGGTAACTACCGGAGCAGGGATCGAGCAGTACTTC.